What follows are 21 T cell receptor beta chains derived from one specimen sequenced in a study of cytomegalovirus exposure and HLA in healthy donors. It was with 60 Vbeta and 13 Jbeta primers that the PCR ran. Clones were sequenced by immunoSEQ multiplex PCR, and TCRdb holds only the in-frame ones, with some missing. This table has some 100,000 clones, around 77% appearing once. The sample consisted of PBMCs. Receptors were obtained from a man aged 35-49 years in good health and CMV-seropositive.

This chain joins TRBV5-1 and TRBJ2-5; D may be TRBD2 (5 bases). This CDR3 contains 14 residues. CDR1 is SGHRS and CDR2 is YFSETQ in the germline V gene. The V end lost 2 bases, the J end lost 5 bases, and 13 bases lay between the germline ends. The CDR3 DNA follows: TGCGCCAGCAGCTTCGAGGGAATAAGGGAGACCCAGTACTTC. This sequence encodes CASSFEGIRETQYF.

The chain employs TRBV7-2 and TRBJ1-2; tentatively, D is TRBD1 (6 bases). Germline loops: CDR1 SGHTA, CDR2 FQGNSA. The CDR3 loop spans 14 amino acids. V lost 4 bases to trimming and J lost 8 bases, with 17 bases between them. CDR3 amino acids: CASSYKTGFEGYTF. CDR3 bases: TGTGCCAGCAGCTATAAGACAGGTTTTGAGGGCTACACCTTC. The full variable domain, its missing parts supplied by reference TRBV7-2 and TRBJ1-2, is GAGVSQSPSNKVTEKGKDVELRCDPISGHTALYWYRQSLGQGLEFLIYFQGNSAPDKSGLPSDRFSAERTGGSVSTLTIQRTQQEDSAVYLCASSYKTGFEGYTFGSGTRLTVV.

The rearrangement uses TRBV5-8 and TRBJ2-5, with 10 bases matching TRBD1. V gave up 3 bases and J gave up 3 bases; unmatched junction bases: 5. The CDR3 runs 15 residues. The germline gives CDR1 SGHTS, CDR2 YDEGEE. The CDR3 DNA sequence: TGTGCCAGCAGCTCCGGGACAGGGGTTGAAGAGACCCAGTACTTC. Protein product: CASSSGTGVEETQYF. Full variable domain (rest looked up from reference TRBV5-8 and TRBJ2-5): EAGVTQSPTHLIKTRGQQATLRCSPISGHTSVYWYQQALGLGLQFLLWYDEGEERNRGNFPPRFSGRQFPNYSSELNVNALELEDSALYLCASSSGTGVEETQYFGPGTRLLVL.

In its sample, this clone was seen a few times. The chain combines TRBV5-1 with TRBJ2-7; D is possibly TRBD2 (6 bases). This CDR3 contains 14 residues. Trimming removed 6 bases from V and 3 bases from J, with 16 bases in between. Germline-derived CDR1 and CDR2 are SGHRS and YFSETQ. The CDR3 reads CASTRGGTLYEQYF. CDR3 DNA sequence: TGCGCCAGCACCCGGGGAGGAACTCTCTACGAGCAGTACTTC.

The rearrangement joins TRBV27 to TRBJ2-2; 7 nucleotides match TRBD2. The germline CDR1 and CDR2 sequences are MNHEY and SMNVEV (reference sequence). V gave up 8 bases and J gave up 0 bases; unmatched junction bases: 6. This CDR3 has 15 residues. CDR3 region: CASWGGLSNTGELFF. The CDR3 DNA sequence: TGTGCCAGCTGGGGGGGACTGTCGAACACCGGGGAGCTGTTTTTT.

V and J are TRBV6-1 and TRBJ2-5; 8 positions match TRBD1. The germline CDR1 and CDR2 sequences are MNHNS and SASEGT. Trimming took 4 bases from V and 4 from J; bases not matched to a gene: 5. The CDR3 is made up of 14 amino acids. The CDR3 nucleotides are TGTGCCAGCAGTGTCCAGGGGGCCGGAGAGACCCAGTACTTC. Protein product: CASSVQGAGETQYF.

The CDR3 coding sequence is TGTGCCAGCAGTTTTGACGGGATGAACACTGAAGCTTTCTTT. Amino acids: CASSFDGMNTEAFF. This rearrangement joins TRBV6-1 to TRBJ1-1; D is undetermined. The CDR3 has 14 residues. Germline V gene sequence: CDR1 MNHNS, CDR2 SASEGT. V lost 5 bases to trimming and J lost 0 bases, with 10 bases between them.

This clone was detected only a few times. The chain joins TRBV27 to TRBJ2-2, with TRBD1 identical over 9 bases. Germline assignment: CDR1 MNHEY and CDR2 SMNVEV (reference sequence). The V and J ends lost 5 bases and 2 bases, in that order; junction bases with no gene match: 6. The CDR3 is made up of 16 amino acids. CDR3 nucleotides: TGTGCCAGCAGTCTCCGGACAGGGGATAACACCGGGGAGCTGTTTTTT. Protein sequence: CASSLRTGDNTGELFF.

The rearrangement joins TRBV7-3 to TRBJ2-6; D unresolved. Germline values: CDR1 SGHTA, CDR2 FQGTGA. The CDR3 length is 14 residues. The V and J ends lost 4 bases and 2 bases respectively, with 6 bases between them. CDR3: CASSSGPGANVLTF. In nucleotides, the CDR3 is TGTGCCAGCAGCTCTGGCCCTGGGGCCAACGTCCTGACTTTC.

V and J are TRBV4-2 and TRBJ2-1; maybe TRBD2 (6 bases). The CDR3 contains 15 residues. V gave up 0 bases and J gave up 9 bases, with 15 bases separating them. Germline values: CDR1 LGHNA, CDR2 YNFKEQ. CDR3 in amino acids: CASSQETGSRGEQFF. CDR3 nucleotides: TGTGCCAGCAGCCAAGAGACGGGGTCGCGGGGTGAGCAGTTCTTC.

The gene calls are TRBV11-2 and TRBJ2-1; 9 bases are a match to TRBD2. CDR3 length equals 17 residues. J was trimmed by 0 bases and V by 7 bases; bases with no gene match: 10. Germline values: CDR1 SGHAT, CDR2 FQNNGV. The CDR3 DNA reads TGTGCCAGCACGACAGCGGGGGGCCTAAGCTCCTACAATGAGCAGTTCTTC. This codes for CASTTAGGLSSYNEQFF.

The chain combines TRBV15 with TRBJ1-4, with 7 bases aligning to TRBD1. The germline CDR1 and CDR2 sequences are LNHNV and YYDKDF (reference sequence). V gave up 0 bases and J gave up 6 bases; unmatched junction bases: 7. CDR3 length equals 16 residues. Here the CDR3 reads CATSRDQAGGDEKLFF. For the CDR3, the DNA is TGTGCCACCAGCAGAGATCAGGCAGGGGGAGATGAAAAACTGTTTTTT.

The chain has TRBV11-1 and TRBJ2-7; unclear D gene. The CDR3 covers 12 residues. V lost 1 base, J lost 2 bases, and 3 bases lay in between. Germline V gives CDR1 SGHAT, CDR2 FQDESV (reference sequence). The DNA of the CDR3 is TGTGCCAGCAGCTTAGGTACCTACGAGCAGTACTTC. Protein: CASSLGTYEQYF. The variable domain in full, with the rest retrieved from reference TRBV11-1 and TRBJ2-7, is EAEVAQSPRYKITEKSQAVAFWCDPISGHATLYWYRQILGQGPELLVQFQDESVVDDSQLPKDRFSAERLKGVDSTLKIQPAELGDSAMYLCASSLGTYEQYFGPGTRLTVT.

The chain employs TRBV7-9 and TRBJ2-3; TRBD1 might be the D (5 bases). V shed 5 bases and J shed 4 bases, with 10 bases lying between them. CDR1 is SEHNR, CDR2 FQNEAQ, per germline (reference sequence). The CDR3 is made up of 13 amino acids. The DNA for the CDR3 is TGTGCCAGCAGCGTCCCCAGGGCAGATACGCAGTATTTT. Translating gives CASSVPRADTQYF.

This chain connects TRBV5-4 to TRBJ2-7, with D possibly being TRBD2 (7 bases). Trimming took 2 bases from V and 3 from J, leaving 12 bases between them. This CDR3 contains 14 residues. Germline V CDR1 and CDR2: SGHNT, YYREEE (reference sequence). CDR3 bases: TGTGCCAGCAGCTTAGGGGGGGGGTACTACGAGCAGTACTTC. This sequence encodes CASSLGGGYYEQYF.

V and J are TRBV7-3 and TRBJ2-7; D might be TRBD1 (6 bases). There are 15 residues in the CDR3. Germline V lookup: CDR1 SGHTA, CDR2 FQGTGA. V lost 5 bases and J 3 bases, leaving 17 bases between the germline ends. CDR3 in DNA: TGTGCCAGCAGCAAATATGGGACAACTGACTACGAGCAGTACTTC. Translating gives CASSKYGTTDYEQYF. Looking up the rest from reference TRBV7-3 and TRBJ2-7 gives the full variable domain: GAGVSQTPSNKVTEKGKYVELRCDPISGHTALYWYRQSLGQGPEFLIYFQGTGAADDSGLPNDRFFAVRPEGSVSTLKIQRTERGDSAVYLCASSKYGTTDYEQYFGPGTRLTVT.

The chain carries TRBV18 and TRBJ2-2, with TRBD1 identical over 8 bases. V lost 5 bases, J lost 7 bases, and 6 bases stayed unmatched. CDR3 length: 14 amino acids. CDR1 and CDR2 (germline): KGHSH, LQKENI. CDR3 region: CASSSQGANGELFF. In nucleotides, the CDR3 is TGTGCCAGCTCATCGCAGGGGGCGAACGGGGAGCTGTTTTTT. The complete variable domain, with remaining parts taken from reference TRBV18 and TRBJ2-2, reads NAGVMQNPRHLVRRRGQEARLRCSPMKGHSHVYWYRQLPEEGLKFMVYLQKENIIDESGMPKERFSAEFPKEGPSILRIQQVVRGDSAAYFCASSSQGANGELFFGEGSRLTVL.

This CDR3 is CASSVVEGQGRQPQHF. The CDR3 bases are TGTGCCAGCAGCGTAGTTGAGGGACAGGGTCGTCAGCCCCAGCATTTT. V is TRBV9 and J is TRBJ1-5; 9 nucleotides line up with TRBD1. V lost 0 bases and J lost 6; bases outside the gene matches: 7. The CDR3 is made up of 16 amino acids. Per germline, CDR1 SGDLS and CDR2 YYNGEE.

V and J are TRBV5-4 and TRBJ1-6; 11 positions match TRBD1. V was pared by 0 bases and J by 7 bases, with 3 bases of the junction left unmatched. Germline V gene lookup returns CDR1 SGHNT and CDR2 YYREEE (reference sequence). The CDR3 extends over 16 amino acids. CDR3 sequence (DNA): TGTGCCAGCAGCTTGGTGGGGACAGGGGGGAATTCACCCCTCCACTTT. Residues: CASSLVGTGGNSPLHF.

The J gene is TRBJ1-1, the V gene TRBV7-2; D is uncertain. Trimming removed 1 base from V and 4 bases from J, with 19 bases in between. This CDR3 is built from 17 residues. The V gene's germline CDR1 is SGHTA and CDR2 FQGNSA. The CDR3, as DNA: TGTGCCAGCAGCTTAGGGGTTAGCGGGCCTTTGGGCACTGAAGCTTTCTTT. The encoded protein is CASSLGVSGPLGTEAFF.

The CDR3 here is CASSVGQRRENEKLFF. The CDR3, as DNA: TGTGCCAGCAGCGTAGGCCAAAGGAGGGAAAATGAAAAACTGTTTTTT. The J gene is TRBJ1-4, the V gene TRBV9; D remains ambiguous. Trimming left V 0 bases short and J 5 bases short, with 14 bases between. CDR1 SGDLS and CDR2 YYNGEE come from the germline V gene. CDR3 length: 16 residues. Variable domain in full (rest from reference TRBV9 and TRBJ1-4): DSGVTQTPKHLITATGQRVTLRCSPRSGDLSVYWYQQSLDQGLQFLIQYYNGEERAKGNILERFSAQQFPDLHSELNLSSLELGDSALYFCASSVGQRRENEKLFFGSGTQLSVL.